This TCR beta chain was documented in a study of graft-versus-host responses after intestinal transplantation. For the study at large: All recipients got anti-thymocyte globulin induction, then tacrolimus and steroids for roughly three years.

As regards this clone: Its antigen is currently unknown.

Clones were sequenced by immunoSEQ multiplex PCR, and TCRdb holds only the in-frame ones, with some missing. The sample has about 31,000 clones, about 86% seen once. This CDR3 is built from 13 residues. V lost 4 bases, J lost 8 bases, and 12 bases lay in between. Germline CDR1 and CDR2: SGHRS and YFSETQ. The sequence was collected from a human donor who received an intestinal transplant. The material sequenced was unstimulated CD8+ T cells sorted from spleen or lymph node cells, taken before intestinal transplant. V and J are TRBV5-1 and TRBJ1-4; possibly TRBD1 for D (6 bases). The CDR3 loop reads CASSPRGREKLFF. In nucleotides, the CDR3 is TGCGCCAGCAGCCCCAGGGGTCGGGAAAAACTGTTTTTT.